This T cell receptor beta chain was observed in a study of cytotoxic CD8 clonotypes in ibrutinib-treated CLL. Background on the study: Timing of response sample collection was a median roughly 11 months after treatment start, with a range of 6 to 36.

Clones were sequenced by immunoSEQ multiplex PCR, and TCRdb holds only the in-frame ones, with some missing. Here the sample spans some 290,000 clones, around four fifths being singletons. The length of the CDR3 is 12 residues. Trimming stripped 0 bases from V and 9 bases from J, with 10 bases between. Germline V gene data show CDR1 as SGHRS and CDR2 as YFSETQ. This TCR derives from a human donor with chronic lymphocytic leukemia. The sample here was PBMCs, taken before ibrutinib treatment. V usage is TRBV5-1 and J usage is TRBJ2-7, with D possibly matching TRBD2 (5 bases). The chain's CDR3 is CASSLDLEAQYF. CDR3 bases: TGCGCCAGCAGCTTGGACTTGGAGGCGCAGTACTTC.